The 32 T cell receptor beta chains below all came from one sample that was sequenced in a study of post-analysis software for immune sequencing data. Study findings and constraints: Five or six TRBV segments appeared more often in patients than in controls, and TRBV5-6, TRBV5-1 and TRBV20-1 were among these.

These TCRs' antigens remain unknown. The library was made from cDNA and included unique molecular identifiers. TCRdb re-analysed the PCR reads in MiXCR, keeping a single row per CDR3 protein. Seen here are 430,000 or so distinct CDR3 sequences, 30% to 45% observed once, and the top ten hold roughly 8.2%. The sample consisted of blood. The receptors here all came from a girl between 2 and 10 years old with multiple sclerosis.

This clonotype has only a few counts. The chain carries TRBV7-9 and TRBJ2-1; weak D call: TRBD2 (5 bases). Trimming removed 3 bases from V and 3 bases from J, with 6 bases in between. Germline CDR1 and CDR2: SEHNR and FQNEAQ (reference sequence). This CDR3 is built from 13 residues. The CDR3 spells CASSFRDYNEQFF. The CDR3 nucleotides read TGTGCCAGCAGCTTCCGGGACTACAATGAGCAGTTCTTC.

The chain carries TRBV6-5 and TRBJ1-6; maybe TRBD1 (5 bases). V gave up 8 bases and J gave up 9 bases, with 11 bases separating them. The CDR3 extends over 12 amino acids. CDR1 MNHEY and CDR2 SVGAGI come from the germline V gene. The CDR3, as DNA: TGTGCCAGCCGGGGGGATATTTCACCCCTCCACTTT. It translates to CASRGDISPLHF.

This clonotype came up a few times. The rearrangement joins TRBV7-8 to TRBJ2-1, with 7 bases lining up with TRBD2. CDR3 size: 16 residues. Losses at the gene ends were 2 bases for V and 2 bases for J; bases not matched to a gene: 6. From germline, CDR1 is SGHVS and CDR2 FQNEAQ. The CDR3 nucleotides are TGTGCCAGCAGCTTACGGAGCGGGGTACCCTACAATGAGCAGTTCTTC. Its protein is CASSLRSGVPYNEQFF.

The sample holds a few counts of this clonotype. The CDR3 spells CASSVASKETQYF. As DNA, the CDR3 is TGTGCCAGCAGCGTAGCTAGCAAAGAGACCCAGTACTTC. The chain combines TRBV9 with TRBJ2-5; weak D call: TRBD2 (5 bases). Between the trimmed V and J ends, which lost 0 bases and 3 bases, there was a span of 6 bases. Germline CDR1 and CDR2: SGDLS and YYNGEE. The CDR3 spans 13 residues. The whole variable domain, filled in from reference TRBV9 and TRBJ2-5, reads DSGVTQTPKHLITATGQRVTLRCSPRSGDLSVYWYQQSLDQGLQFLIQYYNGEERAKGNILERFSAQQFPDLHSELNLSSLELGDSALYFCASSVASKETQYFGPGTRLLVL.

The chain uses TRBV6-2 or TRBV6-3 and TRBJ2-7; D is perhaps TRBD1 (6 bases). The DNA end is a closer match to TRBJ2-5, so the J assignment may be wrong. Per the germline V gene, CDR1 is MNHEY and CDR2 is SVGEGT. The CDR3 spans 14 residues. DNA of the CDR3: TGTGCCAGCAGTTACGGAACAGGGTTGGAGACCCAGTACTTC. This codes for CASSYGTGLETQYF.

The sample holds a few counts of this clonotype. This chain joins TRBV20-1 and TRBJ2-7; 9 bases are a match to TRBD2. J was trimmed by 4 bases and V by 3 bases; bases with no gene match: 10. In germline, CDR1 is DFQATT, CDR2 SNEGSKA (reference sequence). The length of the CDR3 is 15 residues. The CDR3 here is CSASEALAGKYEQYF. DNA for the CDR3: TGCAGTGCTAGTGAGGCACTAGCGGGCAAATACGAGCAGTACTTC.

The V call is TRBV7-2, the J call TRBJ2-3; 13 positions match TRBD2. There are 17 residues in the CDR3. V lost 1 base and J lost 5; bases outside the gene matches: 6. Germline lookup yields CDR1 SGHTA and CDR2 FQGNSA. The CDR3 bases are TGTGCCAGCAGCTTAGTAACTAGCGGGGGGGCAGGAGATACGCAGTATTTT. Its protein is CASSLVTSGGAGDTQYF. Full variable domain (rest looked up from reference TRBV7-2 and TRBJ2-3): GAGVSQSPSNKVTEKGKDVELRCDPISGHTALYWYRQSLGQGLEFLIYFQGNSAPDKSGLPSDRFSAERTGGSVSTLTIQRTQQEDSAVYLCASSLVTSGGAGDTQYFGPGTRLTVL.

In DNA form, the CDR3 reads TGTGCCAGCAGCTTAAGGGGACTAGCTCACAATGAGCAGTTCTTC. Protein sequence: CASSLRGLAHNEQFF. This chain joins TRBV7-2 and TRBJ2-1; 9 bases line up with TRBD2. This CDR3 is built from 15 residues. Germline V CDR1 and CDR2: SGHTA, FQGNSA. V lost 2 bases, J lost 5 bases, and 4 bases stayed unmatched.

V is TRBV12-3 or TRBV12-4 and J is TRBJ2-3; weak D call: TRBD2 (5 bases). The CDR3 extends over 15 amino acids. V shed 2 bases and J shed 1 base, with 10 bases lying between them. This CDR3 is CASSLMAGRTDTQYF. For the CDR3, the DNA is TGTGCCAGCAGTTTAATGGCGGGCCGCACAGATACGCAGTATTTT.

This clonotype has just a few counts. This chain connects TRBV9 to TRBJ2-5; maybe TRBD1 (6 bases). Per the germline V gene, CDR1 is SGDLS and CDR2 is YYNGEE. The ends were cut back, 0 bases at V and 5 bases at J, with 11 bases in the middle. CDR3 length: 14 residues. The CDR3 loop is CASSVVWDTETQYF. In DNA, the CDR3 is TGTGCCAGCAGCGTAGTGTGGGACACTGAGACCCAGTACTTC.

The V call is TRBV5-1, the J call TRBJ2-3, with 7 bases matching TRBD1. Trimming removed 6 bases from V and 4 bases from J; junction bases left unmatched: 2. CDR1 is SGHRS and CDR2 is YFSETQ in the germline V gene. The CDR3 extends over 12 amino acids. In nucleotides, the CDR3 is TGCGCCAGCAAGGGGGCCGCAGATACGCAGTATTTT. Translated: CASKGAADTQYF. Full variable domain (missing parts from reference TRBV5-1 and TRBJ2-3): KAGVTQTPRYLIKTRGQQVTLSCSPISGHRSVSWYQQTPGQGLQFLFEYFSETQRNKGNFPGRFSGRQFSNSRSEMNVSTLELGDSALYLCASKGAADTQYFGPGTRLTVL.

This clonotype was observed a handful of times. The rearrangement joins TRBV5-1 to TRBJ1-5, with D unresolved. Deletions cut 2 bases from V and 4 bases from J, with 10 bases between. Germline CDR1 and CDR2: SGHRS and YFSETQ. The CDR3 covers 14 residues. The CDR3 protein is CASSFGESNQPQHF. The CDR3 DNA follows: TGCGCCAGCAGCTTTGGAGAGAGTAATCAGCCCCAGCATTTT.

The chain has TRBV5-1 and TRBJ2-1, with a weak D call TRBD2 (6 bases). Germline CDR1 is SGHRS and CDR2 is YFSETQ. This CDR3 has 15 residues. The germline V and J ends were trimmed by 4 bases and 4 bases, with 15 bases remaining between them. CDR3 DNA: TGCGCCAGCAGCGTTAGCGGAACCCTTTACAATGAGCAGTTCTTC. Its protein product is CASSVSGTLYNEQFF.

The gene calls are TRBV7-9 and TRBJ1-3; 9 bases map to TRBD1. The length of the CDR3 is 18 residues. CDR1 is SEHNR and CDR2 is FQNEAQ in the germline V gene (reference sequence). With 0 bases clipped from V and 2 bases from J, the junction kept 8 bases outside the gene matches. The CDR3 protein is CASSLARSTGGTGNTIYF. For the CDR3, the DNA is TGTGCCAGCAGCTTAGCGCGTTCGACAGGGGGTACTGGAAACACCATATATTTT.

This clonotype was picked up a small number of times. The chain links TRBV13 to TRBJ2-7; D possibly corresponds to TRBD2 (6 bases). V shed 4 bases and J shed 5 bases, with 18 bases lying between them. Germline CDR1 is PRHDT and CDR2 is FYEKMQ (reference sequence). This CDR3 comprises 15 residues. The DNA of the CDR3 is TGTGCCAGCAGCTCGCGGGGTGTTTCCCTCCACGAGCAGTACTTC. This translates into CASSSRGVSLHEQYF.

This clonotype was seen a handful of times. The rearrangement uses TRBV28 and TRBJ2-5, with 8 bases identical to TRBD1. Germline loops: CDR1 MDHEN, CDR2 SYDVKM. The length of the CDR3 is 14 residues. Trimming cost V 5 bases and J 2 bases; bases outside gene matches: 4. The DNA for the CDR3 is TGTGCCAGCAGTCCCCACAGGGGGCAAGAGACCCAGTACTTC. The encoded protein is CASSPHRGQETQYF.

The V and J genes are TRBV3-1 and TRBJ2-7; TRBD1 or TRBD2 may be the D gene (5 bases each). The CDR3 covers 14 residues. Per germline, CDR1 LGHDT and CDR2 YNNKEL (reference sequence). With 8 bases removed from V and 4 bases from J, the gap between germline ends came to 18 bases. In DNA form, the CDR3 reads TGTGCCAGCGCCGAGAGATGGGACGGTTACGAGCAGTACTTC. Its protein is CASAERWDGYEQYF.

The CDR3 coding sequence is TGCGCCAGCTTATATACAGGGGCAGGGGATTCACCCCTCCACTTT. It codes for CASLYTGAGDSPLHF. The V call is TRBV10-2, the J call TRBJ1-6; 7 bases map to TRBD1. The V and J ends lost 8 bases and 8 bases, in that order; junction bases with no gene match: 12. Germline-derived CDR1 and CDR2 are WSHSY and SAAADI. There are 15 residues in the CDR3.

The V gene is TRBV20-1, the J gene TRBJ2-1; D not resolved. The germline CDR1 and CDR2 sequences are DFQATT and SNEGSKA (reference sequence). The CDR3 totals 14 residues. Trimming shortened V by 1 base and J by 0 bases, and 7 bases separated the two germline ends. In nucleotides, the CDR3 is TGCAGTGCTAGAGTGGGTAGCTCCTACAATGAGCAGTTCTTC. Protein product: CSARVGSSYNEQFF.

CDR3 region: CASSLGGKDYEQYF. The CDR3 region has the DNA TGTGCCAGCAGCTTAGGCGGGAAAGATTACGAGCAGTACTTC. V and J are TRBV7-2 and TRBJ2-7; tentative D call: TRBD2 (6 bases). The CDR3 has 14 residues. The V end was cut by 1 base, the J end by 4 bases, with 11 bases between. Germline loops: CDR1 SGHTA, CDR2 FQGNSA.

This clonotype showed up many times. The chain couples TRBV6-6 to TRBJ1-5, with a weak D call TRBD1 (6 bases). Between the trimmed V and J ends, which lost 2 bases and 2 bases, there was a span of 16 bases. This CDR3 comprises 17 residues. Germline V gene sequence: CDR1 MNHNY, CDR2 SVGAGI (reference sequence). This chain's CDR3 is CASSYASQGPRNQPQHF. CDR3 nucleotides: TGTGCCAGCAGTTACGCCTCCCAGGGGCCCCGCAATCAGCCCCAGCATTTT.

This clonotype was found a few times. The chain joins TRBV20-1 to TRBJ2-7; 11 bases match TRBD1. Trimming took 3 bases from V and 0 from J; bases not matched to a gene: 1. Germline V lookup: CDR1 DFQATT, CDR2 SNEGSKA (reference sequence). The length of the CDR3 is 14 residues. CDR3 coding DNA: TGCAGTGCTAGGGGGACAGGGGGCTCCTACGAGCAGTACTTC. It translates to CSARGTGGSYEQYF.

This clonotype was detected only a few times. The chain employs TRBV27 and TRBJ2-7; the D gene could be TRBD1 or TRBD2 (5 bases each). The germline V and J ends were trimmed by 2 bases and 0 bases, with 11 bases remaining between them. Germline V gives CDR1 MNHEY, CDR2 SMNVEV (reference sequence). The CDR3 runs 15 residues. DNA of the CDR3: TGTGCCAGCAGTTTACTCGGGGCGAGCTCCTACGAGCAGTACTTC. It translates to CASSLLGASSYEQYF.

The chain carries TRBV3-1 and TRBJ2-7, with D hard to call. The germline V and J ends were trimmed by 4 bases and 1 base, with 11 bases remaining between them. The CDR3 extends over 14 amino acids. Germline values: CDR1 LGHDT, CDR2 YNNKEL (reference sequence). CDR3: CASSLHVESYEQYF. The DNA for the CDR3 is TGTGCCAGCAGCCTTCACGTCGAATCCTACGAGCAGTACTTC.

This clonotype has a handful of counts. The V gene is TRBV3-1, the J gene TRBJ2-7, with 7 bases lining up with TRBD1. Germline values: CDR1 LGHDT, CDR2 YNNKEL (reference sequence). This CDR3 has 18 residues. Losses at the gene ends were 1 base for V and 2 bases for J; bases not matched to a gene: 14. In nucleotides, the CDR3 is TGTGCCAGCAGCCAAGTGGACAGGTTGGGGTATATCGCCTACGAGCAGTACTTC. Translated, it gives CASSQVDRLGYIAYEQYF.

This clonotype turned up a few times. V usage is TRBV20-1 and J usage is TRBJ2-7, with D perhaps TRBD1 (6 bases). The length of the CDR3 is 14 residues. The V end was cut by 5 bases, the J end by 0 bases, with 14 bases between. Germline CDR1 DFQATT, CDR2 SNEGSKA (reference sequence). CDR3 loop: CSACRGPNSYEQYF. The DNA for the CDR3 is TGCAGTGCTTGCAGGGGCCCTAACTCCTACGAGCAGTACTTC.

This chain connects TRBV4-1 to TRBJ1-1, with 8 bases that match TRBD1. CDR1 and CDR2 from the germline V gene are MGHRA and YSYEKL. Unmatched junction bases numbered 0, after V lost 0 bases and J lost 3 bases. CDR3 length equals 14 residues. DNA for the CDR3: TGCGCCAGCAGCCAAGAGGACAGGGACACTGAAGCTTTCTTT. Its protein is CASSQEDRDTEAFF.

The V call is TRBV12-3 or TRBV12-4, the J call TRBJ2-6; D perhaps matches TRBD1 (5 bases). Trimming took 6 bases from V and 0 from J, leaving 12 bases between them. This CDR3 is 16 amino acids long. The CDR3 loop reads CASSRGQHSGANVLTF. In DNA form, the CDR3 reads TGTGCCAGCAGCCGTGGACAACACTCTGGGGCCAACGTCCTGACTTTC.

Comments on this clonotype: One end of the junction varies from germline; a read error may be responsible. V usage is TRBV14 and J usage is TRBJ2-7; D might be TRBD2 (5 bases). The J call may be wrong; the DNA end is better matched by TRBJ2-5. The CDR3 covers 16 residues. Germline CDR1 reads SGHDN; CDR2 reads FVKESK. CDR3 coding DNA: TGTGCCAGCATCCAACTTAGGCGGGTCGGGCGAGAGACCCAGTACTTC. Protein: CASIQLRRVGRETQYF.

CDR3 bases: TGTGCCAGCAGCGTGGACGGAGCTAGCACAGATACGCAGTATTTT. It encodes CASSVDGASTDTQYF. The chain is built from TRBV5-8 and TRBJ2-3; D gene unclear. The CDR3 runs to 15 residues. The V and J ends lost 4 bases and 0 bases respectively, with 12 bases between them. Germline CDR1 is SGHTS and CDR2 is YDEGEE.

V usage is TRBV6-5 and J usage is TRBJ2-1; TRBD1 aligns across 10 bases. J lost 0 bases, V lost 8 bases, and 7 bases had no gene match. The CDR3 covers 16 residues. Germline loops: CDR1 MNHEY, CDR2 SVGAGI. The DNA for the CDR3 is TGTGCCAGCCATCCCGGGGACAGGGGCTCCTACAATGAGCAGTTCTTC. Protein product: CASHPGDRGSYNEQFF.

V is TRBV5-1 and J is TRBJ2-4, with D maybe TRBD1 (7 bases). The end of the DNA is better explained by TRBJ2-7, so the J call may be wrong. Per the germline V gene, CDR1 is SGHRS and CDR2 is YFSETQ. The CDR3 is 16 residues long. CDR3 protein: CASSFTAGGRKYEQYF. The CDR3 nucleotides are TGCGCCAGCAGCTTTACTGCAGGGGGGCGAAAATACGAGCAGTACTTC.